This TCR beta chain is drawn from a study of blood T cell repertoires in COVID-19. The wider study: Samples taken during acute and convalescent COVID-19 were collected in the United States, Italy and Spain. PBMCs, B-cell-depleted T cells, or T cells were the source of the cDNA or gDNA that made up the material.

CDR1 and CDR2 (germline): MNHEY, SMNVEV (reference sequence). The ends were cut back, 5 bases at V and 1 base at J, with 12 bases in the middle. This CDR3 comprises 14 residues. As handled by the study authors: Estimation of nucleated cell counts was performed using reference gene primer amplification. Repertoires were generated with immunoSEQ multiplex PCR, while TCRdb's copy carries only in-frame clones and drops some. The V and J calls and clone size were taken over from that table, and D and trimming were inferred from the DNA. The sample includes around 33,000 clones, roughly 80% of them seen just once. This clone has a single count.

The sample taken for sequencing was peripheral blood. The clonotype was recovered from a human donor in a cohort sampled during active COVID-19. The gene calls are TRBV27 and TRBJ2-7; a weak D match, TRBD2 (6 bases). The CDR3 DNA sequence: TGTGCCAGCAGTCCCTACCGGGGGTCCTACGAGCAGTACTTC. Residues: CASSPYRGSYEQYF.